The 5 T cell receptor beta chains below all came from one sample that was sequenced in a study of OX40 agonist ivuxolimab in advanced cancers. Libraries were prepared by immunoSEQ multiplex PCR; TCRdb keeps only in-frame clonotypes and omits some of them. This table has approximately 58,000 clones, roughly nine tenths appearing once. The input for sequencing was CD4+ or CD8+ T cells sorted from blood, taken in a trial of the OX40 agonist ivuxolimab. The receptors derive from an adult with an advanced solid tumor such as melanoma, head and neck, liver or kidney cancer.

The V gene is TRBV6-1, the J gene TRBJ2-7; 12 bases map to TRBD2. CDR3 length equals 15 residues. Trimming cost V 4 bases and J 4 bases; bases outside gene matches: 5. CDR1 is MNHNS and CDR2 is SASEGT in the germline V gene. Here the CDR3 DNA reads TGTGCCAGCAGTGTTAGACTAGCGGGAGAGTACGAGCAGTACTTC. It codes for CASSVRLAGEYEQYF.

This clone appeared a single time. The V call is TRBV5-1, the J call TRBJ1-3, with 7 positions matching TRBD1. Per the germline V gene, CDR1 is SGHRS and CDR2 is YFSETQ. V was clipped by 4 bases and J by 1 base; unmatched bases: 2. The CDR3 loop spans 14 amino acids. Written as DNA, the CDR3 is TGCGCCAGCAGCAAACAGGGGTCTGGAAACACCATATATTTT. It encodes CASSKQGSGNTIYF.

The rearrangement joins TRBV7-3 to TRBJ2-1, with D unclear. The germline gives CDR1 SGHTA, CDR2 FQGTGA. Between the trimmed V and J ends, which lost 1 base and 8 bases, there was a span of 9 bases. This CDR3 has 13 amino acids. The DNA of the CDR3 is TGTGCCAGCAGCTTAATCCCCGGGCATGAGCAGTTCTTC. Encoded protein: CASSLIPGHEQFF.

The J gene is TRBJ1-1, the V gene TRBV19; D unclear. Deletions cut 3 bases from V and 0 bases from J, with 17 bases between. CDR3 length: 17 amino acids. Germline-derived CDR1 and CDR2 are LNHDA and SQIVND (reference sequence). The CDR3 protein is CASSISGYRHMNTEAFF. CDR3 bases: TGTGCCAGTAGTATTTCCGGATACCGCCACATGAACACTGAAGCTTTCTTT. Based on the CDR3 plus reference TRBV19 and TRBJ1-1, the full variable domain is DGGITQSPKYLFRKEGQNVTLSCEQNLNHDAMYWYRQDPGQGLRLIYYSQIVNDFQKGDIAEGYSVSREKKESFPLTVTSAQKNPTAFYLCASSISGYRHMNTEAFFGQGTRLTVV.

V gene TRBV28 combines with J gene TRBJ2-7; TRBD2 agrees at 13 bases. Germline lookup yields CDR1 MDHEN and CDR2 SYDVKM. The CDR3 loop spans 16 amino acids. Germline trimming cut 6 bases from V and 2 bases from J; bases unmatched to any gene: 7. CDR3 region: CASSPWTSGRPYEQYF. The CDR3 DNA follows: TGTGCCAGCAGCCCATGGACTAGCGGGAGACCCTACGAGCAGTACTTC.